The count of the clone carrying this T cell receptor (beta chain) is one. The germline V gene has CDR1 LNHDA and CDR2 SQIVND (reference sequence). The CDR3 spans 16 residues. Trimming pared 5 bases from V and 3 bases from J, leaving 19 bases between. This entry comes from a study of blood T cell repertoires in COVID-19. The wider study: In each case, the material was cDNA or gDNA derived from T cells, B-cell-depleted T cells, or PBMCs.

Libraries were prepared by immunoSEQ multiplex PCR; TCRdb keeps only in-frame clonotypes and omits some of them. The sample yields fewer than 650,000 clones, about 89% seen once. Seattle patient enrollment occurred during active infection, with longitudinal follow-up thereafter. The chain is built from TRBV19 and TRBJ1-1; tentative D call: TRBD1 (5 bases). The specimen sequenced was peripheral blood. The TCR comes from a woman aged 50 to 60 with COVID-19, enrolled during active disease. DNA for the CDR3: TGTGCCAGTAGTCCCTTATACGCCAGGGAGGACACTGAAGCTTTCTTT. Amino acids: CASSPLYAREDTEAFF.